These T cell receptor beta chains were read from a single sample in a study of cytotoxic CD8 clonotypes in ibrutinib-treated CLL. The protocol was immunoSEQ multiplex PCR, while the TCRdb copy is restricted to in-frame clones and leaves out a portion. The sample has about 70,000 clones, about nine tenths seen once; the top ten hold under 4%. The sample in question was PBMCs, obtained after 12 months of ibrutinib treatment. The receptors derive from a human donor with chronic lymphocytic leukemia. Each CDR3 is given with its conserved first and last residue. D genes are given only for firm matches. Clone size appears in some rows only: once, few, many, or a class for an expanded clone.

j_call d_call v_call clone_size cdr3_nt cdr3_aa
TRBJ1-2 . TRBV7-9 . TGTGCCAGCAGCGAGGGAGGCTCAGACGCTAACTATGGCTACACCTTC CASSEGGSDANYGYTF
TRBJ2-7 TRBD1 TRBV5-1 once TGCGCCAGCAGCTCCTTTTCTACCGGGACAGGGTACGAGCAGTACTTC CASSSFSTGTGYEQYF
TRBJ2-4 TRBD1 TRBV5-1 . TGCGCCAGCACAGGGACAGGCAAAAACATTCAGTACTTC CASTGTGKNIQYF
TRBJ1-1 . TRBV5-1 . TGCGCCAGCAGCCCCTTGGACAGCTACACTGAAGCTTTCTTT CASSPLDSYTEAFF
TRBJ2-7 . TRBV9 . TGTGCCAGCAGCGTATCCGGGCTAAGCTCCTACGAGCAGTACTTC CASSVSGLSSYEQYF
TRBJ1-3 . TRBV11-2 . TGTGCCAGCAGCTTGAGGGACTCTGGAAACACCATATATTTT CASSLRDSGNTIYF
TRBJ2-1 TRBD2 TRBV27 . TGTGCCAGCAGTTTATTCTTCCCTCTAGCGGATTACAATGAGCAGTTCTTC CASSLFFPLADYNEQFF
TRBJ2-1 . TRBV7-3 . TGTGCCAGCAGCTTCCCCCCAACTTTAAATGAGCAGTTCTTC CASSFPPTLNEQFF
TRBJ2-7 TRBD2 TRBV7-2 . TGTGCCAGCAGCACGGGACTAGCGGGTTCGGCCTACGAGCAGTACTTC CASSTGLAGSAYEQYF
TRBJ2-1 . TRBV14 . TGTGCCAGCAGCCCGAGACAGTACGACAAGGCACCCTACAATGAGCAGTTCTTC CASSPRQYDKAPYNEQFF
TRBJ2-1 TRBD2 TRBV10-1 . TGCGCCAGCAGTGATCGGGCTAGCGGGAAGAATGAGCAGTTCTTC CASSDRASGKNEQFF
TRBJ2-1 TRBD2 TRBV7-2 . TGTGCCAGCAGCCCTTCCCGCAGGACTAGCAATGAGCAGTTCTTC CASSPSRRTSNEQFF
TRBJ2-1 TRBD2 TRBV9 . TGTGCCAGCAGCCCCTCAGGCGGGACTACAACCTACAATGAGCAGTTCTTC CASSPSGGTTTYNEQFF
TRBJ1-1 TRBD1 TRBV6-5 once TGTGCCAGCAGGACCGACAGGGGGCACACTGAAGCTTTCTTT CASRTDRGHTEAFF
TRBJ1-1 . TRBV7-3 . TGTGCCAGCAGCTTATGGGGAATGAACACTGAAGCTTTCTTT CASSLWGMNTEAFF
TRBJ1-5 . TRBV5-6 . TGTGCCAGCAGCCTGCAGGGTCTAAGCAATCAGCCCCAGCATTTT CASSLQGLSNQPQHF
TRBJ2-7 TRBD2 TRBV19 . TGTGCCAGTAGTATCGGGACTAGCGGGGTTTCCTACGAGCAGTACTTC CASSIGTSGVSYEQYF
TRBJ2-7 . TRBV5-1 once TGCGCCAGCAGCCTCTCCTTGGCGCAACTCTGGACCTACGAGCAGTACTTC CASSLSLAQLWTYEQYF
TRBJ2-5 TRBD1 TRBV11-3 . TGTGCCAGCAGCGCCCGGGACAGCCAAGAGACCCAGTACTTC CASSARDSQETQYF
TRBJ2-7 TRBD1 TRBV7-2 . TGTGCCAGCAGCTTACACCACAGGGGGCGCAGCTACGAGCAGTACTTC CASSLHHRGRSYEQYF
TRBJ2-1 TRBD2 TRBV2 . TGTGCCAGCAGTGACCCGGGCGGGACTAGCGGTTACAATGAGCAGTTCTTC CASSDPGGTSGYNEQFF
TRBJ2-1 . TRBV25-1 . TGTGCCAGCAGTACTCGAGGGCGGAGGGGGGGTGAGCAGTTCTTC CASSTRGRRGGEQFF
TRBJ1-5 TRBD1 TRBV19 . TGTGCCAGTAGTCAGGGGGCGGACCAGCCCCAGCATTTT CASSQGADQPQHF
TRBJ1-2 TRBD1 TRBV18 . TGTGCCAGCTCAGAGGACAGGGCCAACTATGGCTACACCTTC CASSEDRANYGYTF
TRBJ2-3 . TRBV5-4 . TGTGCCAGCAGCTTGGCACCGGACCGCACAGATACGCAGTATTTT CASSLAPDRTDTQYF
TRBJ1-4 . TRBV28 . TGTGCCAGCAGTTTCTCGTGGAGCCGGGGTGAAAAACTGTTTTTT CASSFSWSRGEKLFF
TRBJ2-1 . TRBV19 few TGTGCCAGTAGTGCCGAGGGGAGATCCTACAATGAGCAGTTCTTC CASSAEGRSYNEQFF
TRBJ1-1 . TRBV13 . TGTGCCAGCAGGGATGGGGGGGAGCACGGGACTGAAGCTTTCTTT CASRDGGEHGTEAFF
TRBJ2-7 TRBD2 TRBV5-1 . TGCGCCAGCAGCCCTGATACTCGGGGGGACGAGCAGTACTTC CASSPDTRGDEQYF
TRBJ1-1 TRBD1 TRBV18 . TGTGCCAGCTCACTAAGGGACAGACAGATATTTATGAACACTGAAGCTTTCTTT CASSLRDRQIFMNTEAFF
TRBJ1-1 . TRBV5-6 . TGTGCCAGCAGCTTGCTCGGCGGCACCGATTTAATGAACACTGAAGCTTTCTTT CASSLLGGTDLMNTEAFF
TRBJ1-2 TRBD1 TRBV2 . TGTGCCAGCAAGGAGGCAGGGGGCGTTGGCTACACCTTC CASKEAGGVGYTF
TRBJ2-1 . TRBV10-2 . TGCGCCAGCAGTGAGTCTAAGACTGCCGGCAATGAGCAGTTCTTC CASSESKTAGNEQFF
TRBJ2-7 TRBD1 TRBV5-6 . TGTGCCAGCAGCTTGGTTGTGTGGGACAGTAACGAGCAGTACTTC CASSLVVWDSNEQYF
TRBJ2-7 TRBD1 TRBV6-5 . TGTGCCAGCAGTTACTCGACACAGGGGGCCCACGAGCAGTACTTC CASSYSTQGAHEQYF
TRBJ2-3 TRBD2 TRBV14 . TGTGCCAGCAGCCAAGATTTGGGCGGGAGGGCCGCAGATACGCAGTATTTT CASSQDLGGRAADTQYF
TRBJ1-5 . TRBV19 . TGTGCCAGTAGTAGGGAGCCTAATCAGCCCCAGCATTTT CASSREPNQPQHF
TRBJ2-7 TRBD1 TRBV4-1 few TGCGCCAGCAACGAGGGGACAGGCGAGCAGTACTTC CASNEGTGEQYF
TRBJ2-1 TRBD1 TRBV6-5 . TGTGCCAGCAGTTATCGGGGAGTACAGGGGGATGAGCAGTTCTTC CASSYRGVQGDEQFF
TRBJ1-1 . TRBV6-1 . TGTGCCAGCAGTCCGGAGAGAATGAACACTGAAGCTTTCTTT CASSPERMNTEAFF
TRBJ1-2 TRBD1 TRBV4-2 . TGTGCCAGCAGCCACGTGCCGGGACAGAAGAGCTATGGCTACACCTTC CASSHVPGQKSYGYTF
TRBJ2-5 . TRBV18 . TGTGCCAGCTCACCACCGAGGACAATGAAGACCCAGTACTTC CASSPPRTMKTQYF
TRBJ1-5 . TRBV7-2 . TGTGCCAGCAGCTTAGGTGGGGGCGGTCAGCCCCAGCATTTT CASSLGGGGQPQHF
TRBJ2-5 TRBD2 TRBV9 . TGTGCCAGCAGCGTAAGCCCGAATGGCGGGGGGACCCAGTACTTC CASSVSPNGGGTQYF
TRBJ1-1 . TRBV4-1 . TGCGCCAGCAGCCAAGGCCAGAGGAACACTGAAGCTTTCTTT CASSQGQRNTEAFF
TRBJ2-7 . TRBV6-5 . TGTGCCAGCAGTTACGGCAGGGGATCCTACGAGCAGTACTTC CASSYGRGSYEQYF
TRBJ1-5 . TRBV6-4 . TGTGCCAGCAGTGTTGAGGGGAAGGAGCCCCAGCATTTT CASSVEGKEPQHF
TRBJ2-5 TRBD1 TRBV18 . TGTGCCAGCTCACCGGGACAGGGGGAAGAGACCCAGTACTTC CASSPGQGEETQYF
TRBJ2-3 . TRBV5-1 few TGCGCCAGCAGCTTGGGGGATACGCAGTATTTT CASSLGDTQYF
TRBJ2-5 . TRBV29-1 few TGCAGCGTGAGGGGACTCGGGGCGCGGTACCAAGAGACCCAGTACTTC CSVRGLGARYQETQYF
TRBJ2-2 TRBD2 TRBV5-1 . TGCGCCAGCAGCTTGGCCGGGAGGGCGGGCACCGGGGAGCTGTTTTTT CASSLAGRAGTGELFF
TRBJ1-1 TRBD1 TRBV28 . TGTGCCAGCAGTCTAATTACGGACAGGGACACTGAAGCTTTCTTT CASSLITDRDTEAFF
TRBJ2-7 TRBD1 TRBV11-2 . TGTGCCAGCAGCTCCCGGGGACAGCCCTACGAGCAGTACTTC CASSSRGQPYEQYF
TRBJ2-7 TRBD1 TRBV15 once TGTGCCACCAGCAGAATAGACAGGGGGCTTTCCTACGAGCAGTACTTC CATSRIDRGLSYEQYF
TRBJ2-5 TRBD2 TRBV2 . TGTGCCAGCAGTGGACTAGCGGGAGAGACCCAGTACTTC CASSGLAGETQYF